The next 10 T cell receptor beta chains were all read from a single sample in a study of cytomegalovirus exposure and HLA in healthy donors. The method was immunoSEQ multiplex PCR; TCRdb's version includes in-frame clones alone and lacks a portion of them. The sample has about 160,000 clones, roughly 89% seen once; the top ten hold around a tenth. The sequenced material came from PBMCs. The receptors originated from a woman aged 18-29 years in good health and CMV-seropositive.

In this sample, this clone turned up once. This chain uses TRBV4-1 with TRBJ1-1; D is unclear. V was pared by 0 bases and J by 5 bases, with 10 bases between. Germline assignment: CDR1 MGHRA and CDR2 YSYEKL. The CDR3 is 14 residues long. The CDR3 loop reads CASSQDLRATEAFF. For the CDR3, the DNA is TGCGCCAGCAGCCAAGATCTGCGGGCAACTGAAGCTTTCTTT.

The chain uses TRBV5-1 and TRBJ2-7; D is perhaps TRBD1 (6 bases). V was pared by 1 base and J by 3 bases, with 14 bases between. CDR3 size: 15 residues. Germline lookup yields CDR1 SGHRS and CDR2 YFSETQ. This CDR3 is CASSLSGTFYYEQYF. The CDR3 bases are TGCGCCAGCAGCTTGTCCGGGACATTCTACTACGAGCAGTACTTC.

The CDR3 reads CASSLLAGVGEQYF. CDR3 bases: TGTGCCAGCAGTTTACTAGCGGGAGTCGGAGAGCAGTACTTC. The V and J genes are TRBV28 and TRBJ2-7; TRBD2 matches at 10 bases. Germline lookup yields CDR1 MDHEN and CDR2 SYDVKM. The CDR3 runs to 14 residues. Unmatched junction bases numbered 5, after V lost 2 bases and J lost 7 bases.

The chain is built from TRBV29-1 and TRBJ2-1; a weak D match, TRBD1 (6 bases). The CDR3 contains 10 residues. V was shortened by 8 bases and J by 8 bases, with 10 bases between the two germline ends. Germline V gene sequence: CDR1 SQVTM, CDR2 ANQGSEA. CDR3 bases: TGCAGCTCTTACAGGGATGAGCAGTTCTTC. Amino acid sequence: CSSYRDEQFF.

The V gene is TRBV6-1, the J gene TRBJ2-7; 12 nucleotides align to TRBD2. Germline assignment: CDR1 MNHNS and CDR2 SASEGT. This CDR3 region has 14 residues. V lost 3 bases, J lost 9 bases, and 6 bases stayed unmatched. CDR3: CASSDPSGRGGQYF. The DNA for the CDR3 is TGTGCCAGCAGTGATCCTAGCGGGAGGGGTGGGCAGTACTTC.

The chain joins TRBV7-2 to TRBJ2-5, with D maybe TRBD2 (5 bases). Germline CDR1 reads SGHTA; CDR2 reads FQGNSA. V lost 2 bases, J lost 2 bases, and 18 bases lay in between. The CDR3 runs to 17 residues. The CDR3 loop reads CASSLRASGQLQETQYF. The CDR3 bases are TGTGCCAGCAGCTTAAGGGCGAGCGGCCAGCTACAAGAGACCCAGTACTTC.

This chain links TRBV7-2 with TRBJ2-7, with 9 positions matching TRBD2. The CDR3 has 15 amino acids. The V gene's germline CDR1 is SGHTA and CDR2 FQGNSA. V was clipped by 5 bases and J by 7 bases; unmatched bases: 12. The CDR3 loop is CASSLGGVAGVEQYF. DNA for the CDR3: TGTGCCAGCAGCCTGGGGGGGGTAGCGGGAGTTGAGCAGTACTTC.

The chain couples TRBV10-2 to TRBJ2-7; no reliable D call. In germline, CDR1 is WSHSY, CDR2 SAAADI. This CDR3 contains 12 residues. V lost 8 bases, J lost 2 bases, and 10 bases lay in between. Written as DNA, the CDR3 is TGCGCCAGCTCTAAGCGCACCTACGAGCAGTACTTC. Its translation is CASSKRTYEQYF.

About this clone: The sample holds other DNA sequences that translate to the same CDR3. The chain has TRBV9 and TRBJ2-1; 8 nucleotides match TRBD2. J was trimmed by 0 bases and V by 1 base; bases with no gene match: 0. CDR3 length: 15 residues. Germline CDR1 SGDLS, CDR2 YYNGEE. CDR3 bases: TGTGCCAGCAGCGTAACTAGCGGCTCCTACAATGAGCAGTTCTTC. Its protein is CASSVTSGSYNEQFF.

In the case of this clone: A junction boundary mismatches the germline segment, possibly from a read error. The V gene is TRBV7-7, the J gene TRBJ2-5, with 11 nucleotides matching TRBD2. Germline-derived CDR1 and CDR2 are SSHAT and FNYEAQ (reference sequence). There are 17 residues in the CDR3. CDR3 loop: CASSSLGTSGSGETQYF. CDR3 DNA: TGTGCTAGCAGCTCTCTTGGAACTAGCGGGAGTGGGGAGACCCAGTACTTC.